This T cell receptor beta chain was observed in a study of T-cell reconstitution after alpha-beta-depleted transplantation in children. For TCRbeta, the library was prepared with unique molecular identifiers. MiXCR, run by TCRdb on the PCR reads, gives a single entry per CDR3 protein. The table records hundreds of thousands of distinct CDR3 sequences, roughly 17% of them present only once. The CDR3 has 15 amino acids. Germline assignment: CDR1 ENHRY and CDR2 SYGVKD. The V gene lost 0 bases and the J gene lost 5 bases, with 12 bases spanning the gap. The TCR comes from a human donor who donated a stem cell graft to a child with acute myeloid leukemia. The chain couples TRBV10-3 to TRBJ2-3; D ambiguous. The specimen comprised PBMCs from the stem cell graft donor, sampled from the stem cell graft. The CDR3 here is CAISESITGGDTQYF. CDR3 bases: TGTGCCATCAGTGAGTCCATCACTGGCGGAGATACGCAGTATTTT.